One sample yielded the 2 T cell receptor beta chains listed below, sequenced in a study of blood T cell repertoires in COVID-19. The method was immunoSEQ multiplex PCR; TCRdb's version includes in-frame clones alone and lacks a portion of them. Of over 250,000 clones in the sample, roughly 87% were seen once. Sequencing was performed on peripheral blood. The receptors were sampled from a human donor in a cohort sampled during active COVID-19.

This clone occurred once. CDR3 amino acids: CASSQGGLAGAWNEQFF. DNA of the CDR3: TGTGCCAGCAGCCAAGGGGGACTAGCGGGAGCGTGGAATGAGCAGTTCTTC. J is TRBJ2-1 and V is TRBV3-1 (or the pseudogene TRBV3-2), with 14 bases lining up with TRBD2. Germline V lookup: CDR1 LGHDT, CDR2 YNNKEL (reference sequence). Unmatched junction bases numbered 6, after V lost 1 base and J lost 7 bases. The CDR3 spans 17 residues.

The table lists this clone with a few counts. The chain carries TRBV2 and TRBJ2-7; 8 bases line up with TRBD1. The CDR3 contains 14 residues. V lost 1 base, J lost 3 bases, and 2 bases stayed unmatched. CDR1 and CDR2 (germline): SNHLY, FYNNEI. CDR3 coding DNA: TGTGCCAGCAGTGAAGGTGGACAGGGCTACGAGCAGTACTTC. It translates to CASSEGGQGYEQYF.